These 24 T cell receptor beta chains were all obtained from the same sample, sequenced in a study of T-cell reconstitution after alpha-beta-depleted transplantation in children. Preparation of the TCRbeta library used unique molecular identifiers. Each CDR3 protein gets one entry after TCRdb re-called the PCR reads with MiXCR. Among about 360,000 distinct CDR3 sequences listed, more than 10% were seen once. Specimen: PBMCs, collected from the stem cell graft. These receptors all come from a human donor who donated a stem cell graft to a child with Fanconi anemia.

This clonotype was seen repeatedly, ten times or more. J is TRBJ1-3 and V is TRBV20-1; D is unclear. Trimming took off 0 bases at V and 0 bases at J, with 9 bases between the two ends. This CDR3 contains 15 residues. Germline CDR1 DFQATT, CDR2 SNEGSKA (reference sequence). The CDR3 nucleotides are TGCAGTGCTAGAGATCTCCAGGCCTCTGGAAACACCATATATTTT. It specifies CSARDLQASGNTIYF.

This clonotype was counted between two and nine times. Mismatch with germline at one junction end may stem from a read error. J is TRBJ2-3 and V is TRBV25-1; D may match TRBD1 or TRBD2 (6 bases each). CDR3 length equals 13 residues. Germline CDR1 MGHDK, CDR2 SYGVNS. CDR3 sequence reads: CASSEPGAARPIF. The DNA for the CDR3 is TGTGCCAGCAGTGAACCGGGGGCAGCTAGGCCGATTTTT. Looking up the rest from reference TRBV25-1 and TRBJ2-3 gives the full variable domain: EADIYQTPRYLVIGTGKKITLECSQTMGHDKMYWYQQDPGMELHLIHYSYGVNSTEKGDLSSESTVSRIRTEHFPLTLESARPSHTSQYLCASSEPGAARPIFGPGTRLTVL.

This clonotype was picked up many times. This sequence joins TRBV19 and TRBJ1-4, with 10 positions matching TRBD1. The CDR3 spans 15 residues. V lost 5 bases to trimming and J lost 8 bases; unmatched junction nucleotides: 8. Per the germline V gene, CDR1 is LNHDA and CDR2 is SQIVND (reference sequence). The CDR3 here is CASSSPGTGEEKLFF. The CDR3 DNA reads TGTGCCAGTAGTTCCCCCGGGACAGGGGAAGAAAAACTGTTTTTT.

The chain combines TRBV29-1 with TRBJ2-5; tentatively, D is TRBD2 (6 bases). Per germline, CDR1 SQVTM and CDR2 ANQGSEA. V shed 7 bases and J shed 7 bases, with 13 bases lying between them. The CDR3 spans 11 residues. The CDR3 DNA sequence: TGCAGCGCTGGGACTTTGGGGACCCAGTACTTC. It is translated as CSAGTLGTQYF.

This clonotype was counted many times. The chain is built from TRBV27 and TRBJ1-3; D possibly corresponds to TRBD1 (6 bases). Germline V gene sequence: CDR1 MNHEY, CDR2 SMNVEV (reference sequence). CDR3 length equals 14 residues. The V end was cut by 5 bases, the J end by 4 bases, with 12 bases between. This CDR3 is CASSRAGVGNTIYF. In DNA form, the CDR3 reads TGTGCCAGCAGTCGCGCAGGGGTCGGAAACACCATATATTTT.

This clonotype was recorded at least ten times. This chain connects TRBV4-3 to TRBJ2-3; no clear D gene. Per germline, CDR1 LGHNA and CDR2 YSLEER. The V gene lost 5 bases and the J gene lost 8 bases, with 14 bases spanning the gap. The CDR3 sequence is 13 residues long. Here the CDR3 DNA reads TGCGCCAGCAGCGGACGGGCCTTGGGTACGCAGTATTTT. Translation gives CASSGRALGTQYF.

CDR3 DNA sequence: TGTGCCAGCAGCTTCACGAGCCCCCAGGCTCTTAAGAGCGCTGAAGCTTTCTTT. Protein: CASSFTSPQALKSAEAFF. V gene TRBV11-1 combines with J gene TRBJ1-1, with unresolved D. The V and J ends lost 3 bases and 6 bases respectively, with 26 bases between them. The CDR3 totals 18 residues. CDR1 is SGHAT and CDR2 is FQDESV in the germline V gene (reference sequence).

The chain has TRBV5-1 and TRBJ2-5; 8 nucleotides match TRBD1. Trimming removed 4 bases from V and 0 bases from J; junction bases left unmatched: 5. This CDR3 region has 15 residues. The germline V gene encodes CDR1 SGHRS and CDR2 YFSETQ. The CDR3 here is CASSPADRDQETQYF. In nucleotides, the CDR3 is TGCGCCAGCAGCCCGGCGGACAGGGACCAAGAGACCCAGTACTTC.

This clonotype came up many times. The chain uses TRBV27 and TRBJ1-1; D is unclear. V lost 3 bases to trimming and J lost 5 bases, with 10 bases between them. This CDR3 is 13 amino acids long. Per germline, CDR1 MNHEY and CDR2 SMNVEV (reference sequence). CDR3 residues: CASSLQRWTEAFF. The CDR3 nucleotides read TGTGCCAGCAGTTTGCAGAGGTGGACTGAAGCTTTCTTT.

The V and J genes are TRBV18 and TRBJ1-2; 10 nucleotides match TRBD1. The CDR3 has 15 residues. CDR1 is KGHSH, CDR2 LQKENI, per germline. V trimming: 1 base; J trimming: 6 bases; junction bases outside the gene matches: 5. The chain's CDR3 is CASSPLVGTGDGYTF. CDR3 bases: TGTGCCAGCTCACCACTTGTGGGGACAGGGGATGGCTACACCTTC.

This chain connects TRBV12-5 to TRBJ2-5, with 9 bases aligning to TRBD1. The CDR3 is 14 amino acids. CDR1 is LGHNT, CDR2 FRNRAP, per germline. V gave up 4 bases and J gave up 4 bases; unmatched junction bases: 4. The CDR3 loop is CASGSSTGGETQYF. The CDR3 nucleotides read TGTGCTAGTGGTTCGTCGACAGGGGGAGAGACCCAGTACTTC.

There are many counts of this clonotype. The DNA for the CDR3 is TGTGCCACCAGTGATTCCCCGGGGGAGGATGAGCAGTTCTTC. Translating gives CATSDSPGEDEQFF. The J gene is TRBJ2-1, the V gene TRBV24-1; a possible D gene is TRBD2 (6 bases). V dropped 2 bases and J dropped 8 bases, with 12 bases sitting between them. CDR1 and CDR2 (germline): KGHDR, SFDVKD. This CDR3 region has 14 residues.

The chain has TRBV5-1 and TRBJ2-5; D call uncertain. The germline V gene encodes CDR1 SGHRS and CDR2 YFSETQ. This CDR3 is built from 15 residues. The V gene lost 4 bases and the J gene lost 1 base, with 14 bases spanning the gap. Here the CDR3 reads CASSLEIGIQETQYF. The CDR3, as DNA: TGCGCCAGCAGCCTGGAAATAGGGATCCAAGAGACCCAGTACTTC.

This clonotype was picked up a small number of times. The chain's CDR3 is CASSQERVGELFF. The CDR3 DNA follows: TGCGCCAGCAGCCAAGAGAGGGTCGGGGAGCTGTTTTTT. This rearrangement joins TRBV4-3 to TRBJ2-2, with D perhaps TRBD2 (5 bases). The CDR3 loop spans 13 amino acids. Germline V gene sequence: CDR1 LGHNA, CDR2 YSLEER. V shed 0 bases and J shed 7 bases, with 6 bases lying between them.

The table lists this clonotype with many counts. The CDR3 sequence: CSARDRGSNYGYTF. The CDR3 DNA follows: TGCAGTGCTAGAGATAGAGGTAGTAACTATGGCTACACCTTC. The chain uses TRBV20-1 and TRBJ1-2; D not certain. The ends were cut back, 0 bases at V and 1 base at J, with 9 bases in the middle. CDR1 is DFQATT, CDR2 SNEGSKA, per germline (reference sequence). The length of the CDR3 is 14 residues.

The chain couples TRBV11-2 to TRBJ2-1; tentative D call: TRBD2 (6 bases). Germline CDR1 reads SGHAT; CDR2 reads FQNNGV. The CDR3 spans 15 residues. V gave up 2 bases and J gave up 0 bases, with 8 bases separating them. The CDR3, as DNA: TGTGCCAGCAGCTTACGGCGGGACTCCTACAATGAGCAGTTCTTC. Translating gives CASSLRRDSYNEQFF.

The table lists this clonotype with a few counts. This chain joins TRBV20-1 and TRBJ2-2; D is unclear. With 3 bases removed from V and 5 bases from J, the gap between germline ends came to 7 bases. The CDR3 is 12 amino acids. CDR1 is DFQATT, CDR2 SNEGSKA, per germline (reference sequence). DNA of the CDR3: TGCAGTGCTAGTGGCGGAACCGGGGAGCTGTTTTTT. This codes for CSASGGTGELFF.

The rearrangement links TRBV12-3 or TRBV12-4 to TRBJ1-5, with D hard to call. The CDR3 has 14 amino acids. Between the trimmed V and J ends, which lost 7 bases and 7 bases, there was a span of 17 bases. Here the CDR3 DNA reads TGTGCCAGCACCGCCCGGGGAACGGGGCAGCCCCAGCATTTT. Its translation is CASTARGTGQPQHF.

The chain has TRBV11-2 and TRBJ2-7; 7 bases line up with TRBD2. The CDR3 sequence is 12 residues long. Germline values: CDR1 SGHAT, CDR2 FQNNGV. Losses at the gene ends were 5 bases for V and 7 bases for J; bases not matched to a gene: 5. The CDR3 loop reads CASSLLRGEQYF. In nucleotides, the CDR3 is TGTGCCAGCAGCCTCCTGCGGGGGGAGCAGTACTTC.

The V gene is TRBV5-6, the J gene TRBJ2-3, with TRBD1 as a possible D gene (5 bases). Germline values: CDR1 SGHDT, CDR2 YYEEEE. The germline V and J ends were trimmed by 2 bases and 5 bases, with 9 bases remaining between them. CDR3 length equals 13 residues. The DNA of the CDR3 is TGTGCCAGCAGCTTACAACAGGAAGATACGCAGTATTTT. It specifies CASSLQQEDTQYF.

The chain links TRBV27 to TRBJ2-1; 10 bases map to TRBD2. The CDR3 contains 15 residues. Trimming took 6 bases from V and 4 from J; bases not matched to a gene: 6. The germline gives CDR1 MNHEY, CDR2 SMNVEV (reference sequence). The CDR3 nucleotides read TGTGCCAGCAGACGAGAAGCGGGGGGGTACAATGAGCAGTTCTTC. It codes for CASRREAGGYNEQFF.

The V and J genes are TRBV10-3 and TRBJ2-7; 7 nucleotides match TRBD1. There are 13 residues in the CDR3. J lost 4 bases, V lost 4 bases, and 4 bases had no gene match. CDR1 and CDR2 (germline): ENHRY, SYGVKD. Written as DNA, the CDR3 is TGTGCCATCAGTGCCACAGGGGATTACGAGCAGTACTTC. Translating it yields CAISATGDYEQYF.

In this sample, this clonotype turned up a few times. The CDR3 nucleotides read TGTGCCAGCTCACCAGGGTTAGACAGGCCCAACGAGCAGTTCTTC. This encodes CASSPGLDRPNEQFF. The chain joins TRBV18 to TRBJ2-1; TRBD1 might be the D (6 bases). Trimming left V 2 bases short and J 10 bases short, with 18 bases between. Looked up from germline, CDR1 is KGHSH and CDR2 is LQKENI. This CDR3 has 15 residues.

This chain connects TRBV4-2 to TRBJ2-6, with D unclear. With 0 bases removed from V and 1 base from J, the gap between germline ends came to 4 bases. Germline lookup yields CDR1 LGHNA and CDR2 YNFKEQ. This CDR3 spans 15 amino acids. The CDR3 coding sequence is TGTGCCAGCAGCCAAGAGACTTCTGGGGCCAACGTCCTGACTTTC. Translating it yields CASSQETSGANVLTF.